This T cell receptor beta chain was recorded in a study of cytomegalovirus exposure and HLA in healthy donors. General study points: The study designated 150 or so TCR beta chains cytomegalovirus-associated.

With V trimmed by 1 base and J by 2 bases, 8 bases remained unmatched. Germline values: CDR1 SGHNT, CDR2 YYREEE (reference sequence). There are 18 residues in the CDR3. Primers: 60 Vbeta forward and 13 Jbeta reverse. Sequenced by immunoSEQ multiplex PCR; TCRdb stores in-frame clones only, minus some. The sample lists about 140,000 clones, 75% occurring once. A few counts support this clone. Its antigen is as yet unknown. This TCR came from a man between 35 and 55 years old in good health and CMV-seronegative. The gene calls are TRBV5-4 and TRBJ2-2; TRBD2 matches at 10 bases. Sequenced material: PBMCs. CDR3 sequence reads: CASSLSLAGVYNTGELFF. DNA for the CDR3: TGTGCCAGCAGCTTGAGCCTAGCGGGGGTATACAACACCGGGGAGCTGTTTTTT.